This TCR beta chain was captured by sequencing in a study of Ad26.COV2.S vaccination and SARS-CoV-2 variants. Whole-study results and caveats: Breadth measured for non-spike TCRs was similar across vaccine and placebo recipients.

Notes on this clone: The antigen is unknown.

TCRdb's copy holds only in-frame clones and misses some; the assay was immunoSEQ multiplex PCR. Among about 350,000 clones listed, about 85% were seen once. Per germline, CDR1 GTSNPN and CDR2 SVGIG (reference sequence). V lost 2 bases to trimming and J lost 6 bases; unmatched junction nucleotides: 4. This CDR3 has 15 residues. Treatment indicated: 15 to 20 received Ad26.COV2.S at low or high dose, single or two shots; 5 received placebo; per-sample allocation not given. Samples came from day 63 after the first vaccine or placebo injection. This TCR was sampled from a person between 18 and 65 years old who received the Ad26.COV2.S COVID-19 vaccine or a placebo. The material was peripheral blood, obtained in a trial of Ad26.COV2.S vaccine versus placebo. The rearrangement joins TRBV30 to TRBJ2-2; 12 positions agree with TRBD2. Written as DNA, the CDR3 is TGTGCCTGGAGTCCGGGACTAGCGGGTGCCGGGGAGCTGTTTTTT. This gives the protein CAWSPGLAGAGELFF.